The clone carrying this T cell receptor beta chain was seen a single time. These data are taken from a study of blood T cell repertoires in COVID-19. On the study more broadly: T cells, B-cell-depleted T cells, or PBMCs supplied cDNA or gDNA.

Authors' analysis steps: Amplifying reference gene primers gave estimates of nucleated cell counts. TCRdb's copy holds only in-frame clones and misses some; the assay was immunoSEQ multiplex PCR. V and J calls plus clone size are reproduced from that table; the DNA served to infer D and trimming. Of 200,000 to 250,000 clones listed, about 86% are singletons. Trimming shortened V by 0 bases and J by 1 base, and 8 bases separated the two germline ends. Germline CDR1 reads SGDLS; CDR2 reads YYNGEE. This CDR3 has 15 amino acids. The V and J genes are TRBV9 and TRBJ2-1; D not certain. This receptor was obtained from a woman under 40 who had recovered from COVID-19. Source material: peripheral blood. The CDR3 nucleotides are TGTGCCAGCAGCGTAGGCCAAACATCCTACAATGAGCAGTTCTTC. Protein product: CASSVGQTSYNEQFF.